Each of the 25 T cell receptor beta chains below was sequenced from the same sample in a study of CD8 T cells in ankylosing spondylitis. Each CDR3 protein gets one entry after TCRdb re-called the 5' RACE reads with MiXCR. The table lists approximately 130,000 distinct CDR3 sequences, around 9.7% of them singletons. The sample was blood, either unsorted or a sorted T cell fraction (not recorded which). All receptors derive from a male donor with ankylosing spondylitis or in good health (not recorded which).

This clonotype was counted at least ten times. This chain connects TRBV29-1 to TRBJ2-7; 7 bases fit TRBD2. This CDR3 region has 12 residues. The germline V gene encodes CDR1 SQVTM and CDR2 ANQGSEA. The CDR3 bases are TGCAGTGCCGCCGGGACTAACTACGAGCAGTACTTC. This encodes CSAAGTNYEQYF.

This clonotype showed up many times. The gene calls are TRBV12-3 or TRBV12-4 and TRBJ2-5; no reliable D call. The CDR3 is 15 amino acids. V was clipped by 1 base and J by 2 bases, with 11 bases between them. The CDR3 loop reads CASSLGRNLQETQYF. As DNA, the CDR3 is TGTGCCAGCAGTTTAGGACGAAATTTACAAGAGACCCAGTACTTC.

Ten or more counts support this clonotype. The chain is built from TRBV7-9 and TRBJ1-4; D call uncertain. Germline CDR1 SEHNR, CDR2 FQNEAQ (reference sequence). This CDR3 spans 13 amino acids. Trimming took 0 bases from V and 8 from J, leaving 7 bases between them. DNA of the CDR3: TGTGCCAGCAGCTTAGCTTTCGCGGAAAAACTGTTTTTT. It encodes CASSLAFAEKLFF.

This sequence joins TRBV15 and TRBJ2-2; D might be TRBD2 (6 bases). There are 17 residues in the CDR3. Germline CDR1 and CDR2: LNHNV and YYDKDF (reference sequence). V was cut by 0 bases and J by 1 base, with 12 bases left in between. CDR3 protein: CATSRDKGAGNTGELFF. As DNA, the CDR3 is TGTGCCACCAGCAGAGATAAAGGAGCGGGGAACACCGGGGAGCTGTTTTTT.

V is TRBV5-1 and J is TRBJ2-7; D call uncertain. Germline CDR1 reads SGHRS; CDR2 reads YFSETQ. V was cut by 4 bases and J by 6 bases, with 17 bases left in between. CDR3 length equals 14 residues. The CDR3 loop reads CASSGGLVTREQYF. The CDR3, as DNA: TGCGCCAGCAGCGGCGGCCTAGTAACCCGCGAGCAGTACTTC.

This clonotype has a count of ten or more. V usage is TRBV28 and J usage is TRBJ2-7; either TRBD1 or TRBD2 may supply D (5 bases each). The V gene lost 3 bases and the J gene lost 2 bases, with 11 bases spanning the gap. Germline V gene lookup returns CDR1 MDHEN and CDR2 SYDVKM. This CDR3 contains 14 residues. CDR3 amino acids: CASSLLGVAYEQYF. The CDR3, as DNA: TGTGCCAGCAGTTTGTTGGGGGTTGCCTACGAGCAGTACTTC.

This clonotype appeared a few times. V gene TRBV5-6 combines with J gene TRBJ1-2; no clear D. Germline values: CDR1 SGHDT, CDR2 YYEEEE. CDR3 size: 11 residues. The V end lost 4 bases, the J end lost 7 bases, and 8 bases lay between the germline ends. CDR3 in amino acids: CASSMRSGYTF. The CDR3 coding sequence is TGTGCCAGCAGCATGAGAAGTGGCTACACCTTC. Complete variable domain (other parts from reference TRBV5-6 and TRBJ1-2): DAGVTQSPTHLIKTRGQQVTLRCSPKSGHDTVSWYQQALGQGPQFIFQYYEEEERQRGNFPDRFSGHQFPNYSSELNVNALLLGDSALYLCASSMRSGYTFGSGTRLTVV.

This clonotype has only a few counts. The rearrangement links TRBV6-1 to TRBJ2-3; 9 nucleotides line up with TRBD1. The V and J ends lost 6 bases and 0 bases, in that order; junction bases with no gene match: 4. Germline CDR1 and CDR2: MNHNS and SASEGT. CDR3 size: 15 residues. The CDR3 sequence: CASRHGQGSTDTQYF. The CDR3 DNA reads as TGTGCCAGCAGGCACGGACAGGGGAGCACAGATACGCAGTATTTT.

This clonotype has a count of ten or more. The rearrangement uses TRBV29-1 and TRBJ1-2, with 9 bases that match TRBD1. The CDR3 sequence is 15 residues long. V shed 6 bases and J 1 base; nucleotides not matched to a gene: 9. Germline-derived CDR1 and CDR2 are SQVTM and ANQGSEA. CDR3 coding DNA: TGCAGCGTCCCCCGGGGACAGGGAAGTAACTATGGCTACACCTTC. The encoded protein is CSVPRGQGSNYGYTF. Full variable domain (remainder filled in from reference TRBV29-1 and TRBJ1-2): SAVISQKPSRDICQRGTSLTIQCQVDSQVTMMFWYRQQPGQSLTLIATANQGSEATYESGFVIDKFPISRPNLTFSTLTVSNMSPEDSSIYLCSVPRGQGSNYGYTFGSGTRLTVV.

This clonotype was detected many times. CDR3 amino acids: CATSRDWVSSGKSYNEQFF. The CDR3 DNA reads TGTGCCACCAGCAGAGATTGGGTCTCTAGCGGTAAATCCTACAATGAGCAGTTCTTC. This sequence joins TRBV15 and TRBJ2-1, with 7 bases that match TRBD2. The CDR3 spans 19 residues. CDR1 is LNHNV, CDR2 YYDKDF, per germline (reference sequence). Unmatched junction bases numbered 12, after V lost 0 bases and J lost 1 base.

This clonotype was seen ten or more times. V and J are TRBV20-1 and TRBJ2-7; 10 bases are shared with TRBD2. J gave up 3 bases and V 0 bases, and 2 bases lay outside the gene matches. This CDR3 spans 14 amino acids. From germline, CDR1 is DFQATT and CDR2 SNEGSKA (reference sequence). This CDR3 is CSARDIAGGYEQYF. CDR3 bases: TGCAGTGCTAGAGACATAGCGGGGGGCTACGAGCAGTACTTC.

Many counts were recorded for this clonotype. The chain recombines TRBV7-2 with TRBJ2-7, with TRBD1 matching over 7 bases. V lost 2 bases and J lost 6; bases outside the gene matches: 7. The CDR3 is 14 residues long. Germline assignment: CDR1 SGHTA and CDR2 FQGNSA. The CDR3 spells CASSLQGQALEQYF. CDR3 bases: TGTGCCAGCAGCTTACAAGGACAGGCCCTCGAGCAGTACTTC.

This clonotype was seen many times. The chain is built from TRBV29-1 and TRBJ2-3; maybe TRBD2 (5 bases). The CDR3 loop spans 13 amino acids. Germline lookup yields CDR1 SQVTM and CDR2 ANQGSEA. V dropped 6 bases and J dropped 4 bases, with 14 bases sitting between them. The CDR3 bases are TGCAGCGTCGCGGGTGTAGGGCCAGATACGCAGTATTTT. It translates to CSVAGVGPDTQYF.

This clonotype was counted between two and nine times. This rearrangement joins TRBV29-1 to TRBJ2-1; weak D call: TRBD2 (5 bases). Germline lookup yields CDR1 SQVTM and CDR2 ANQGSEA. The CDR3 consists of 14 residues. V was clipped by 3 bases and J by 0 bases, with 9 bases between them. The CDR3 sequence: CSVEAGPSYNEQFF. The CDR3 DNA is TGCAGCGTTGAGGCGGGCCCCTCCTACAATGAGCAGTTCTTC.

This clonotype was seen ten or more times. V gene TRBV24-1 combines with J gene TRBJ2-1; 11 bases fit TRBD2. This CDR3 spans 16 amino acids. The germline gives CDR1 KGHDR, CDR2 SFDVKD. The ends lost 2 bases at V and 4 bases at J; junction bases unmatched: 3. The CDR3 loop is CATSDSGTSGYNEQFF. Written as DNA, the CDR3 is TGTGCCACCAGTGATTCCGGGACTAGCGGATACAATGAGCAGTTCTTC.

This clonotype has just a few counts. This chain connects TRBV7-9 to TRBJ1-6; D is uncertain. CDR1 SEHNR and CDR2 FQNEAQ come from the germline V gene (reference sequence). The CDR3 contains 13 residues. With 1 base removed from V and 7 bases from J, the gap between germline ends came to 5 bases. In nucleotides, the CDR3 is TGTGCCAGCAGCTTAGGGGGAAATTCACCCCTCCACTTT. This encodes CASSLGGNSPLHF.

This clonotype showed up just a few times. The V gene is TRBV7-2, the J gene TRBJ2-7, with 7 positions matching TRBD2. Germline assignment: CDR1 SGHTA and CDR2 FQGNSA. Trimming removed 1 base from V and 6 bases from J; junction bases left unmatched: 3. The CDR3 totals 13 residues. The CDR3 DNA reads TGTGCCAGCAGCTTAGACGGGACTACCGAGCAGTACTTC. Its protein is CASSLDGTTEQYF.

This clonotype was recorded a few times. The genes are TRBV12-3 or TRBV12-4 and TRBJ2-3, with D possibly being TRBD2 (8 bases). The CDR3 length is 18 residues. V dropped 4 bases and J dropped 6 bases, with 26 bases sitting between them. The CDR3 nucleotides read TGTGCCAGCAGTTCCGGACAGGCCGGGACTAGAGGCCGCGATACGCAGTATTTT. It yields the protein CASSSGQAGTRGRDTQYF.

This sequence joins TRBV11-3 and TRBJ2-3; D remains ambiguous. There are 15 residues in the CDR3. Trimming removed 0 bases at V and 2 bases at J, with 9 bases between. Germline lookup yields CDR1 SGHNT and CDR2 YENEEA. This CDR3 reads CASSLEFGNTDTQYF. CDR3 DNA sequence: TGTGCCAGCAGCTTAGAGTTCGGAAACACAGATACGCAGTATTTT.

The table lists this clonotype with many counts. This rearrangement joins TRBV6-5 to TRBJ2-7, with 14 bases lining up with TRBD2. CDR3 length: 17 amino acids. V gave up 4 bases and J gave up 3 bases; unmatched junction bases: 8. Per the germline V gene, CDR1 is MNHEY and CDR2 is SVGAGI. The CDR3 bases are TGTGCCAGCAGTTCATCCGGGACTAGCGGGAGAGTCTACGAGCAGTACTTC. Translated: CASSSSGTSGRVYEQYF.

In its sample, this clonotype was seen many times. This chain connects TRBV20-1 to TRBJ2-2; 11 positions agree with TRBD2. This CDR3 spans 18 amino acids. Losses at the gene ends were 0 bases for V and 6 bases for J; bases not matched to a gene: 12. Germline values: CDR1 DFQATT, CDR2 SNEGSKA (reference sequence). CDR3 in DNA: TGCAGTGCTAGAGATCTTAGGGGGACTAGCGGTGAGCCCGGGGAGCTGTTTTTT. The encoded protein is CSARDLRGTSGEPGELFF.

Many counts were recorded for this clonotype. This chain links TRBV20-1 with TRBJ2-7; D is possibly TRBD1 or TRBD2 (5 bases each). CDR1 is DFQATT, CDR2 SNEGSKA, per germline (reference sequence). Trimming cost V 0 bases and J 5 bases, with 17 bases left between them. The CDR3 loop spans 15 amino acids. This CDR3 is CSARDLPGPGDEQYF. CDR3 DNA sequence: TGCAGTGCTAGAGACTTGCCGGGGCCAGGCGACGAGCAGTACTTC.

This clonotype was observed a few times. The rearrangement joins TRBV7-2 to TRBJ2-7, with TRBD2 identical over 8 bases. V dropped 1 base and J dropped 3; count of bases not matched to a gene: 5. Germline lookup yields CDR1 SGHTA and CDR2 FQGNSA. The CDR3 has 15 residues. The CDR3 spells CASSLGRTSNYEQYF. As DNA, the CDR3 is TGTGCCAGCAGCTTAGGTAGGACTAGCAACTACGAGCAGTACTTC.

This clonotype was recorded at least ten times. The V gene is TRBV6-1, the J gene TRBJ1-1; 9 bases line up with TRBD1. Trimming took 10 bases from V and 0 from J; bases not matched to a gene: 9. Looked up from germline, CDR1 is MNHNS and CDR2 is SASEGT. CDR3 length equals 15 residues. The CDR3 sequence is CATVGQGRLNTEAFF. As DNA, the CDR3 is TGTGCCACCGTGGGACAGGGTCGTCTGAACACTGAAGCTTTCTTT.

Ten or more counts support this clonotype. The chain couples TRBV7-2 to TRBJ2-3, with D uncertain. This CDR3 contains 15 residues. The germline CDR1 and CDR2 sequences are SGHTA and FQGNSA. Trimming removed 4 bases from V and 0 bases from J, with 11 bases in between. Written as DNA, the CDR3 is TGTGCCAGCAGCTCCCGACGGGTTAGCACAGATACGCAGTATTTT. The encoded protein is CASSSRRVSTDTQYF.